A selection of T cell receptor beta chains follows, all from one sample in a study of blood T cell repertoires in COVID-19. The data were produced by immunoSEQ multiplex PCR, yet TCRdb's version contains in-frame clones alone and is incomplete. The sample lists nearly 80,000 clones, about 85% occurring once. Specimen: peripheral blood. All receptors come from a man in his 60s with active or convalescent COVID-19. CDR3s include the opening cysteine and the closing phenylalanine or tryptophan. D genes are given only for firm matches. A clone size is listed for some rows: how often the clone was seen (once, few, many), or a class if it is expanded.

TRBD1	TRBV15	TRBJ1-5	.	TGTGCCACCAGCACCCGCCGGACAGGTACGCTTAATCAGCCCCAGCATTTT	CATSTRRTGTLNQPQHF
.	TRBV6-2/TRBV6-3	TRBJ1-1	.	TGTGCCAGCAGTTACGTGTCGGGAACTGAAGCTTTCTTT	CASSYVSGTEAFF
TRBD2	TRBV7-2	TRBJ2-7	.	TGTGCCAGCAGCTCACTAGCGGTCTCCTACGAGCAGTACTTC	CASSSLAVSYEQYF
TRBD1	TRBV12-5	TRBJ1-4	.	TGTGCTAGTGGTTCTGGGACAGGGCTTAATGAAAAACTGTTTTTT	CASGSGTGLNEKLFF
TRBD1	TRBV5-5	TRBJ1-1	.	TGTGCCAGCAGTTACGGGACAGCGAACACTGAAGCTTTCTTT	CASSYGTANTEAFF
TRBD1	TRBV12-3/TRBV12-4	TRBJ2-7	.	TGTGCCAGCAGCCCGGACAGGGCTGGTGAGCAGTACTTC	CASSPDRAGEQYF
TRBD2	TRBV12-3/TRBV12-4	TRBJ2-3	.	TGTGCCAGCAGCCTTAGCGGGAGTGATACGCAGTATTTT	CASSLSGSDTQYF
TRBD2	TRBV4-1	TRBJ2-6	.	TGCGCCAGCAGCCTGGGGGGGGGAGCTGGGGCCAACGTCCTGACTTTC	CASSLGGGAGANVLTF
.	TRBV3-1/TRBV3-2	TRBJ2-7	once	TGTGCCAGCAGCCAAGGTTTCCGTAACGGGTACTTC	CASSQGFRNGYF
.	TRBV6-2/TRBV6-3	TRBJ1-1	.	TGTGCCAGCAGTCCACAGGGCTGGATGAACACTGAAGCTTTCTTT	CASSPQGWMNTEAFF